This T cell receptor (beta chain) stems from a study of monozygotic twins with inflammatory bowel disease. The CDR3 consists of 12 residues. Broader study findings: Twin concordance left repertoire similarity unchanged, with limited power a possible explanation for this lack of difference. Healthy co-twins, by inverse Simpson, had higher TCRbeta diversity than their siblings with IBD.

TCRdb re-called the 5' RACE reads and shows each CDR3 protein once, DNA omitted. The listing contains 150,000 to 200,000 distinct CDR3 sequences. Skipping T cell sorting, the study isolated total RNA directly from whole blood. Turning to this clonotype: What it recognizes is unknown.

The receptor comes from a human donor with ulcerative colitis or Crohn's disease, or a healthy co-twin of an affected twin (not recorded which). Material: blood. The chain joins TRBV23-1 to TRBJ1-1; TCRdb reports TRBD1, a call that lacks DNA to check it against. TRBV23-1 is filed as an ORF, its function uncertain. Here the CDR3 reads CASSQVRDEAFF.